Listed here is a single T cell receptor beta chain. Antigen: not known. Some clones are missing from TCRdb's copy, which holds only in-frame ones; the method was immunoSEQ multiplex PCR. The sample has 70,000 or so clones, roughly 86% seen once. The CDR3 length is 15 residues. Deletions cut 5 bases from V and 0 bases from J, with 11 bases between. Germline CDR1 SEHNR, CDR2 FQNEAQ (reference sequence). The sample belongs to a study of OX40 agonist ivuxolimab in advanced cancers. General study results and limits: Nonresponders, in some cases, also had low normalized T-cell clonal expansion.

The chain employs TRBV7-9 and TRBJ1-3; D gene unclear. The sequences come from CD4+ or CD8+ T cells sorted from blood, collected in a trial of the OX40 agonist ivuxolimab. The sequence came from an adult with an advanced solid tumor such as melanoma, head and neck, liver or kidney cancer. CDR3: CASSLVMGSGNTIYF. Here the CDR3 DNA reads TGTGCCAGCAGCCTCGTCATGGGCTCTGGAAACACCATATATTTT.